These 17 T cell receptor beta chains were all obtained from the same sample, sequenced in a study of blood T cell repertoires in COVID-19. Data came from immunoSEQ multiplex PCR; TCRdb stores just in-frame clones and leaves some out. The sample holds 200,000 or so clones, approximately 90% seen once. Sequenced: peripheral blood. These receptors came from a man in his 60s with COVID-19, enrolled during active disease.

The chain has TRBV7-8 and TRBJ1-1; D not certain. CDR1 and CDR2 (germline): SGHVS, FQNEAQ. This CDR3 is 14 amino acids long. The V gene lost 5 bases and the J gene lost 5 bases, with 15 bases spanning the gap. The CDR3 sequence is CASSVARGLTEAFF. As DNA, the CDR3 is TGTGCCAGCAGCGTCGCCCGGGGATTGACTGAAGCTTTCTTT.

This clone was counted once. The V gene is TRBV5-1, the J gene TRBJ1-1; D is perhaps TRBD1 (6 bases). This CDR3 has 15 residues. Germline CDR1 and CDR2: SGHRS and YFSETQ. The V gene lost 4 bases and the J gene lost 0 bases, with 13 bases spanning the gap. The CDR3 loop is CASSGLGGVNTEAFF. The CDR3 DNA is TGCGCCAGCAGCGGTTTAGGGGGGGTGAACACTGAAGCTTTCTTT. Based on the CDR3 plus reference TRBV5-1 and TRBJ1-1, the full variable domain is KAGVTQTPRYLIKTRGQQVTLSCSPISGHRSVSWYQQTPGQGLQFLFEYFSETQRNKGNFPGRFSGRQFSNSRSEMNVSTLELGDSALYLCASSGLGGVNTEAFFGQGTRLTVV.

The chain is built from TRBV9 and TRBJ2-3, with TRBD2 matching over 9 bases. Trimming cost V 0 bases and J 5 bases; bases outside gene matches: 7. The CDR3 spans 16 residues. Germline CDR1 and CDR2: SGDLS and YYNGEE. CDR3 coding DNA: TGTGCCAGCAGCGTAGCTTTTAGCGGGGGTGGAGATACGCAGTATTTT. This translates into CASSVAFSGGGDTQYF.

This chain joins TRBV28 and TRBJ2-3; a possible D gene is TRBD1 (5 bases). V gave up 2 bases and J gave up 0 bases, with 12 bases separating them. CDR1 is MDHEN and CDR2 is SYDVKM in the germline V gene. The CDR3 is made up of 16 amino acids. The CDR3 spells CASSLMGQGSTDTQYF. Here the CDR3 DNA reads TGTGCCAGCAGTTTAATGGGCCAGGGAAGCACAGATACGCAGTATTTT.

The V gene is TRBV6-6, the J gene TRBJ1-3; 7 bases agree with TRBD1. The CDR3 runs 13 residues. V lost 6 bases to trimming and J lost 4 bases; unmatched junction nucleotides: 3. Germline V lookup: CDR1 MNHNY, CDR2 SVGAGI (reference sequence). The CDR3 coding sequence is TGTGCCAGCAGCAAGGGGGCCGGAAACACCATATATTTT. It yields the protein CASSKGAGNTIYF.

Only a few counts were recorded for this clone. This chain links TRBV7-2 with TRBJ2-7, with 11 nucleotides matching TRBD2. Germline V gives CDR1 SGHTA, CDR2 FQGNSA. Trimming at V came to 1 base and at J to 4 bases, leaving 6 bases not matched to a gene. The CDR3 has 16 amino acids. CDR3 DNA: TGTGCCAGCAGCTTAGGTTCGACTAGCGGGAAGTACGAGCAGTACTTC. It codes for CASSLGSTSGKYEQYF.

V usage is TRBV2 and J usage is TRBJ1-1; D may be TRBD1 (5 bases). Trimming cost V 1 base and J 0 bases, with 6 bases left between them. The CDR3 runs 14 residues. In germline, CDR1 is SNHLY, CDR2 FYNNEI. Here the CDR3 DNA reads TGTGCCAGCAGTGAAGACAGGATGAACACTGAAGCTTTCTTT. It translates to CASSEDRMNTEAFF. Based on the CDR3 plus reference TRBV2 and TRBJ1-1, the full variable domain is EPEVTQTPSHQVTQMGQEVILRCVPISNHLYFYWYRQILGQKVEFLVSFYNNEISEKSEIFDDQFSVERPDGSNFTLKIRSTKLEDSAMYFCASSEDRMNTEAFFGQGTRLTVV.

V gene TRBV18 combines with J gene TRBJ2-5; the match to TRBD1 covers 8 bases. Germline V gene sequence: CDR1 KGHSH, CDR2 LQKENI. V trimming: 6 bases; J trimming: 5 bases; junction bases outside the gene matches: 8. This CDR3 contains 14 residues. In DNA form, the CDR3 reads TGTGCCAGCTCGATCAGGGGGCCCGGGGAGACCCAGTACTTC. It encodes CASSIRGPGETQYF.

This chain joins TRBV7-9 and TRBJ1-3, with D tentatively TRBD1 (6 bases). CDR1 and CDR2 from the germline V gene are SEHNR and FQNEAQ (reference sequence). This CDR3 comprises 17 residues. V lost 5 bases and J 3 bases, leaving 20 bases between the germline ends. In DNA, the CDR3 is TGTGCCAGCAGCACGGTCACCGGGGGGGCTTATGGAAACACCATATATTTT. Amino acid sequence: CASSTVTGGAYGNTIYF.

The chain links TRBV5-8 to TRBJ2-2; 10 bases are a match to TRBD1. Trimming took 4 bases from V and 1 from J; bases not matched to a gene: 10. The CDR3 totals 18 residues. Germline V CDR1 and CDR2: SGHTS, YDEGEE. CDR3 loop: CASSLTGGAGRNTGELFF. The CDR3 nucleotides read TGTGCCAGCAGCCTGACAGGGGGCGCTGGCCGGAACACCGGGGAGCTGTTTTTT.

The rearrangement links TRBV18 to TRBJ2-7, with 7 bases aligning to TRBD2. CDR3 length: 15 amino acids. Germline lookup yields CDR1 KGHSH and CDR2 LQKENI. V shed 6 bases, J shed 0 bases, and the junction held 8 bases outside the gene matches. CDR3 loop: CASSRVGGSSYEQYF. The CDR3 nucleotides read TGTGCCAGCTCCCGGGTGGGGGGGAGCTCCTACGAGCAGTACTTC.

The chain couples TRBV2 to TRBJ1-2, with D perhaps TRBD1 (6 bases). CDR1 is SNHLY, CDR2 FYNNEI, per germline. Trimming took off 7 bases at V and 6 bases at J, with 18 bases between the two ends. The CDR3 is 14 amino acids. The DNA for the CDR3 is TGTGCCAGCACGGGTGGGGGGGCGCAGGATGGCTACACCTTC. Translation gives CASTGGGAQDGYTF. Supplemented by reference TRBV2 and TRBJ1-2, the full variable domain reads EPEVTQTPSHQVTQMGQEVILRCVPISNHLYFYWYRQILGQKVEFLVSFYNNEISEKSEIFDDQFSVERPDGSNFTLKIRSTKLEDSAMYFCASTGGGAQDGYTFGSGTRLTVV.

This clone was counted between two and nine times. The CDR3 sequence: CASRTRGSGEAFF. The CDR3 bases are TGTGCCAGCAGGACCAGGGGATCGGGTGAAGCTTTCTTT. The chain carries TRBV5-6 and TRBJ1-1, with D possibly matching TRBD1 (6 bases). V was trimmed by 5 bases and J by 7 bases, leaving 15 bases between them. Germline V gene sequence: CDR1 SGHDT, CDR2 YYEEEE. The CDR3 length is 13 residues.

V and J are TRBV19 and TRBJ1-6; D ambiguous. V was pared by 3 bases and J by 4 bases, with 10 bases between. CDR3 length: 15 amino acids. Germline V gives CDR1 LNHDA, CDR2 SQIVND (reference sequence). The CDR3 coding sequence is TGTGCCAGTAGTATGGGCGGAGGATATAATTCACCCCTCCACTTT. Protein: CASSMGGGYNSPLHF.

The chain employs TRBV5-4 and TRBJ1-1; 8 bases fit TRBD1. The germline V gene encodes CDR1 SGHNT and CDR2 YYREEE (reference sequence). This CDR3 has 17 amino acids. V shed 0 bases, J shed 3 bases, and the junction held 10 bases outside the gene matches. This CDR3 reads CASSLAGQGASDTEAFF. The CDR3 bases are TGTGCCAGCAGCTTGGCCGGTCAGGGGGCTTCGGACACTGAAGCTTTCTTT.

The chain joins TRBV7-2 to TRBJ2-1; D gene ambiguous. Trimming shortened V by 5 bases and J by 5 bases, and 10 bases separated the two germline ends. The CDR3 contains 13 residues. In germline, CDR1 is SGHTA, CDR2 FQGNSA. The CDR3 region is CASSLQSNNEQFF. Written as DNA, the CDR3 is TGTGCCAGCAGCCTCCAAAGCAACAATGAGCAGTTCTTC.

The chain joins TRBV19 to TRBJ1-5; perhaps TRBD1 as D (6 bases). The CDR3 runs 14 residues. The V gene lost 7 bases and the J gene lost 5 bases, with 15 bases spanning the gap. Germline CDR1 reads LNHDA; CDR2 reads SQIVND (reference sequence). The CDR3 sequence is CASKGDKGDQPQHF. The CDR3 coding sequence is TGTGCCAGTAAGGGAGACAAGGGGGATCAGCCCCAGCATTTT.